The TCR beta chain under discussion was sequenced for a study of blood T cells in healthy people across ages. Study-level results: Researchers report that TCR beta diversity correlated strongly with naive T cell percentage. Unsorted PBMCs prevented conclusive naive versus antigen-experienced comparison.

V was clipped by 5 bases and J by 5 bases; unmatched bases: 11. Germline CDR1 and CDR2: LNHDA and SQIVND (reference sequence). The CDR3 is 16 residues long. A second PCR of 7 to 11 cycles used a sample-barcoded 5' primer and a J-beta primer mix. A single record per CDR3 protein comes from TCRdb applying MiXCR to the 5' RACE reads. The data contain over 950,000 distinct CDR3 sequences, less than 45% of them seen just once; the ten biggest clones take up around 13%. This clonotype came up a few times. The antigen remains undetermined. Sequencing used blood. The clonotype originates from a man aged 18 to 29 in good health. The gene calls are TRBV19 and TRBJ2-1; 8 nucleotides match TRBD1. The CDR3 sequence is CASSEYPGQAHNEQFF. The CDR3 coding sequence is TGTGCCAGTAGTGAGTATCCGGGACAGGCCCACAATGAGCAGTTCTTC.